This note documents a single TCR beta chain sequence. Its specificity is unknown. Every subset's genomic DNA went evenly onto several immunoSEQ plates. Profiling relied on immunoSEQ multiplex PCR, and the TCRdb table lists in-frame clones only, not all of them. The sample has 2 million to 3 million clones; around 90% are singletons. CDR1 is MNHEY and CDR2 is SVGAGI in the germline V gene. V trimming: 6 bases; J trimming: 7 bases; junction bases outside the gene matches: 15. CDR3 length equals 15 residues. This sample was included in a study of shared clonotypes between healthy human individuals. General study results and limits: The small donor group covered limited genetic and exposure diversity.

Material: naive CD4+ T cells sorted from blood. The subset here: CD45RA+ positively selected. This receptor was obtained from a man aged 18 to 30 in good health. The chain uses TRBV6-5 and TRBJ2-7; 7 bases line up with TRBD1. The CDR3 DNA reads TGTGCCAGCAGCCCACAGACAGGGAGCGTCTTTGAGCAGTACTTC. Translation gives CASSPQTGSVFEQYF.